This TCR beta chain was retrieved from a study of cytomegalovirus exposure and HLA in healthy donors. Study-wide background: HLA-typed donors contributed 65 million to 95 million unique TCRs, which were held in an early data release. Points from the study as a whole: Excluded were some V segments that proved indistinguishable, including TRBV6-2 and TRBV6-3. Reportedly, HLA-A and HLA-B alleles of most subjects were accurately predicted from TCR beta.

PCR primers comprised 60 Vbeta and 13 Jbeta primers. The data were produced by immunoSEQ multiplex PCR, yet TCRdb's version contains in-frame clones alone and is incomplete. The table shows more than 100,000 clones, with approximately 78% occurring only once. CDR1 and CDR2 from the germline V gene are LGHNA and YSLEER. After removal of 1 base from V and 8 bases from J, the junction contained 5 bases not matched to a gene. The CDR3 runs 14 residues. Comments on this clone: Its cognate antigen is unknown.

This TCR was recovered from a woman aged 40 to 50 in good health and CMV-seropositive. Input material: PBMCs. The chain recombines TRBV4-3 with TRBJ1-2; 9 positions agree with TRBD1. Here the CDR3 reads CASSQALTGGGYTF. The CDR3, as DNA: TGCGCCAGCAGCCAAGCTCTGACAGGGGGAGGCTACACCTTC.